This T cell receptor (beta chain) was sequenced during a study of early T cells in non-severe SARS-CoV-2 infection. Across the whole study: The input, bulk RNA from unsorted whole blood, was sequenced, and chains were unpaired. Study outcomes and limitations: Matches to VDJdb favored anti-spike CD8 responses and missed private and CD4 specificities.

In germline, CDR1 is SGHDT, CDR2 YYEEEE. V lost 4 bases and J lost 6, with 14 bases in between. This CDR3 is 14 amino acids long. Unique molecular identifiers were affixed to single, distinct cDNA molecules. TCRdb reprocessed the 5' RACE reads via MiXCR and lists one record per CDR3 protein. The sample has about 70,000 distinct CDR3 sequences, roughly 15% seen once; the top ten hold roughly 4.3%. In the case of this clonotype: Its antigen is unknown.

The genes are TRBV5-6 and TRBJ2-4; maybe TRBD2 (5 bases). The sample here was whole blood, taken at baseline. This clonotype was sampled from an adult who was a healthcare worker with PCR-confirmed SARS-CoV-2 infection or an uninfected control (not recorded which). The CDR3 DNA reads TGTGCCAGCAGCCCGACTACCGTCGTAAACATTCAGTACTTC. Translated: CASSPTTVVNIQYF.